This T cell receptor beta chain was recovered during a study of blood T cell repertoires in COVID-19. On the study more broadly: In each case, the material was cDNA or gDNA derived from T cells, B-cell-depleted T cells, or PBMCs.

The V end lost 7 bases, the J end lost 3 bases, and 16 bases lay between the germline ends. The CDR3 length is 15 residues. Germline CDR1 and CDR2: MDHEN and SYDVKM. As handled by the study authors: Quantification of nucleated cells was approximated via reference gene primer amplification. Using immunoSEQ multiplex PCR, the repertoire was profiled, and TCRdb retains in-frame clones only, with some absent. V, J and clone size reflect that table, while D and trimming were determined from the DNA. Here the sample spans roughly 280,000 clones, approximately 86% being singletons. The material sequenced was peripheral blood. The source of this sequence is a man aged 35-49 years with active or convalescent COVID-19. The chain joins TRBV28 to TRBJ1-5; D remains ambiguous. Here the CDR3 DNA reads TGTGCCAGCAATCCCAGAGGGATCGTCAATCAGCCCCAGCATTTT. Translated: CASNPRGIVNQPQHF.